Listed here are 28 T cell receptor beta chains from one sample, sequenced in a study of blood T cell repertoires in COVID-19. Clones were sequenced by immunoSEQ multiplex PCR, and TCRdb holds only the in-frame ones, with some missing. This table has a few hundred thousand clones, about 90% appearing once. Material for sequencing was peripheral blood. These receptors all stem from a woman between 45 and 65 years old with acute or convalescent COVID-19.

CDR3 coding DNA: TGTGCCAGCAGTCGTCCCAACGCGGGGGGGCACTACGAGCAGTACTTC. The encoded protein is CASSRPNAGGHYEQYF. V gene TRBV5-4 combines with J gene TRBJ2-7; 9 bases match TRBD2. The CDR3 is 16 amino acids. Germline CDR1 is SGHNT and CDR2 is YYREEE (reference sequence). J was trimmed by 3 bases and V by 5 bases; bases with no gene match: 12.

The chain is built from TRBV9 and TRBJ2-5; TRBD2 matches 8 bases. Per the germline V gene, CDR1 is SGDLS and CDR2 is YYNGEE. The CDR3 runs 17 residues. Trimming cost V 4 bases and J 1 base; bases outside gene matches: 12. The CDR3 DNA reads as TGTGCCAGCAGCCCGGGTTTACGGGGGGGCGGCCAAGAGACCCAGTACTTC. This gives the protein CASSPGLRGGGQETQYF.

This chain connects TRBV19 to TRBJ2-5; 7 bases align to TRBD2. The germline V gene has CDR1 LNHDA and CDR2 SQIVND (reference sequence). V was pared by 4 bases and J by 5 bases, with 7 bases of the junction left unmatched. The CDR3 has 14 residues. The CDR3 nucleotides are TGTGCCAGTAGTAATCAACGGGGGGTGGAGACCCAGTACTTC. Translation gives CASSNQRGVETQYF.

The rearrangement joins TRBV20-1 to TRBJ2-1; 7 bases line up with TRBD2. Looked up from germline, CDR1 is DFQATT and CDR2 is SNEGSKA (reference sequence). The V segment lost 6 bases and the J segment 10 bases; nucleotides outside the gene matches: 6. There are 11 residues in the CDR3. CDR3 in DNA: TGCAGTGCAACCCAGCGGGGAGAGCAGTTCTTC. Residues: CSATQRGEQFF.

V and J are TRBV9 and TRBJ2-5; 12 bases are shared with TRBD1. The J segment lost 4 bases and the V segment lost 3 bases, leaving 4 bases of the junction unmatched. This CDR3 has 15 amino acids. Germline V gene sequence: CDR1 SGDLS, CDR2 YYNGEE. DNA for the CDR3: TGTGCCAGCAGCGCCGGGACAGGGGGCAGAGAGACCCAGTACTTC. The encoded protein is CASSAGTGGRETQYF. The full variable domain, completed using reference TRBV9 and TRBJ2-5, is DSGVTQTPKHLITATGQRVTLRCSPRSGDLSVYWYQQSLDQGLQFLIQYYNGEERAKGNILERFSAQQFPDLHSELNLSSLELGDSALYFCASSAGTGGRETQYFGPGTRLLVL.

The V gene is TRBV5-4, the J gene TRBJ2-1, with 11 bases that match TRBD2. The trim removed 3 bases at V and 2 bases at J, leaving 4 bases unmatched. CDR3 length: 16 residues. Germline CDR1 and CDR2: SGHNT and YYREEE (reference sequence). This chain's CDR3 is CASSSGLAGTYNEQFF. Written as DNA, the CDR3 is TGTGCCAGCAGCTCCGGACTAGCGGGTACCTACAATGAGCAGTTCTTC. The variable domain in full, completed from reference TRBV5-4 and TRBJ2-1, reads ETGVTQSPTHLIKTRGQQVTLRCSSQSGHNTVSWYQQALGQGPQFIFQYYREEENGRGNFPPRFSGLQFPNYSSELNVNALELDDSALYLCASSSGLAGTYNEQFFGPGTRLTVL.

The V and J genes are TRBV6-2 or TRBV6-3 and TRBJ2-7, with 9 bases lining up with TRBD2. This CDR3 has 14 residues. Per the germline V gene, CDR1 is MNHEY and CDR2 is SVGEGT. V gave up 5 bases and J gave up 3 bases; unmatched junction bases: 5. CDR3 region: CASSPTSGFYEQYF. CDR3 DNA sequence: TGTGCCAGCAGTCCGACTAGCGGATTCTACGAGCAGTACTTC.

V usage is TRBV19 and J usage is TRBJ1-2, with D possibly TRBD1 on 5 matching bases. Trimming took off 3 bases at V and 3 bases at J, with 14 bases between the two ends. The CDR3 is 15 amino acids. CDR1 and CDR2 (germline): LNHDA, SQIVND (reference sequence). This CDR3 reads CASSIRRGNDYGYTF. The CDR3 DNA is TGTGCCAGTAGTATCCGTAGGGGTAATGACTATGGCTACACCTTC.

This sequence joins TRBV5-1 and TRBJ2-7, with 8 bases aligning to TRBD1. Germline assignment: CDR1 SGHRS and CDR2 YFSETQ. Losses at the gene ends were 4 bases for V and 0 bases for J; bases not matched to a gene: 3. The length of the CDR3 is 14 residues. The CDR3 DNA sequence: TGCGCCAGCAGCCTGGACAGGGCCTCCTACGAGCAGTACTTC. As protein: CASSLDRASYEQYF. Full variable domain (missing parts from reference TRBV5-1 and TRBJ2-7): KAGVTQTPRYLIKTRGQQVTLSCSPISGHRSVSWYQQTPGQGLQFLFEYFSETQRNKGNFPGRFSGRQFSNSRSEMNVSTLELGDSALYLCASSLDRASYEQYFGPGTRLTVT.

CDR3 nucleotide sequence: TGTGCCAGTGGGACTAGCGGGGGGACCACAGATACGCAGTATTTT. Encoded protein: CASGTSGGTTDTQYF. This chain joins TRBV6-6 and TRBJ2-3; TRBD2 matches 15 bases. This CDR3 has 15 residues. In germline, CDR1 is MNHNY, CDR2 SVGAGI (reference sequence). V shed 9 bases, J shed 2 bases, and the junction held 3 bases outside the gene matches.

This chain links TRBV7-3 with TRBJ2-6; D possibly corresponds to TRBD1 (6 bases). The germline gives CDR1 SGHTA, CDR2 FQGTGA. V lost 5 bases to trimming and J lost 4 bases, with 12 bases between them. The CDR3 consists of 15 residues. The CDR3 nucleotides are TGTGCCAGCAGCCCCAGGGGTCCCGGGGCCAACGTCCTGACTTTC. It encodes CASSPRGPGANVLTF.

This clone was observed a single time. The rearrangement uses TRBV27 and TRBJ2-1, with 7 bases fitting TRBD2. Germline values: CDR1 MNHEY, CDR2 SMNVEV (reference sequence). This CDR3 has 14 amino acids. V was clipped by 1 base and J by 8 bases; unmatched bases: 5. CDR3 loop: CASSLYGRLDEQFF. The CDR3 coding sequence is TGTGCCAGCAGTTTATACGGGAGGTTGGATGAGCAGTTCTTC.

V and J are TRBV2 and TRBJ1-1; 8 positions agree with TRBD1. Germline CDR1 and CDR2: SNHLY and FYNNEI. This CDR3 contains 13 residues. The V gene end was trimmed by 6 bases and the J gene end by 8 bases; junction bases not matched to a gene: 8. CDR3 DNA sequence: TGTGCCAGCAGCGGGACAGGCAAAGGCGAAGCTTTCTTT. Residues: CASSGTGKGEAFF.

This chain links TRBV24-1 with TRBJ2-7; a possible D gene is TRBD1 (6 bases). Between the trimmed V and J ends, which lost 0 bases and 0 bases, there was a span of 11 bases. CDR1 KGHDR and CDR2 SFDVKD come from the germline V gene. The CDR3 totals 16 residues. As DNA, the CDR3 is TGTGCCACCAGTGATTTGCAAGGGGACAACTCCTACGAGCAGTACTTC. This sequence encodes CATSDLQGDNSYEQYF.

In this sample, this clone turned up a few times. The CDR3 region is CASSQAQGADTQYF. In nucleotides, the CDR3 is TGTGCCAGCAGCCAGGCACAGGGTGCAGATACGCAGTATTTT. The rearrangement joins TRBV4-2 to TRBJ2-3, with a weak D call TRBD1 (6 bases). This CDR3 region has 14 residues. In germline, CDR1 is LGHNA, CDR2 YNFKEQ. Trimming took 3 bases from V and 4 from J, leaving 11 bases between them.

The chain has TRBV6-1 and TRBJ2-7; D perhaps matches TRBD1 (6 bases). Germline V gives CDR1 MNHNS, CDR2 SASEGT. Trimming removed 3 bases at V and 2 bases at J, with 14 bases between. The CDR3 spans 15 residues. The CDR3, as DNA: TGTGCCAGCAGTGACGGACAGTCCCTTGCCTACGAGCAGTACTTC. Its translation: CASSDGQSLAYEQYF.

The rearrangement joins TRBV5-1 to TRBJ2-5; no definite D call. Trimming left V 0 bases short and J 5 bases short, with 11 bases between. Germline V gene data show CDR1 as SGHRS and CDR2 as YFSETQ. This CDR3 is built from 14 residues. The CDR3 is CASSLGTTQETQYF. The CDR3 coding sequence is TGCGCCAGCAGCTTGGGAACTACCCAGGAGACCCAGTACTTC.

This sequence joins TRBV24-1 and TRBJ1-1; D is possibly TRBD1 (6 bases). The germline V gene encodes CDR1 KGHDR and CDR2 SFDVKD. This CDR3 comprises 15 residues. V was cut by 2 bases and J by 9 bases, with 18 bases left in between. CDR3: CATSDSSDSVGKAFF. In nucleotides, the CDR3 is TGTGCCACCAGTGATTCCTCGGACAGTGTTGGTAAAGCTTTCTTT.

The V call is TRBV12-3 or TRBV12-4, the J call TRBJ1-2, with D tentatively TRBD1 (5 bases). The CDR3 is 12 amino acids. V was shortened by 6 bases and J by 7 bases, with 12 bases between the two germline ends. CDR3 residues: CASRFRESGYTF. The CDR3 bases are TGTGCCAGCAGGTTCAGGGAATCTGGCTACACCTTC.

This sequence joins TRBV4-3 and TRBJ1-2; TRBD1 is a possible D gene (5 bases). Germline CDR1 LGHNA, CDR2 YSLEER. The CDR3 is made up of 14 amino acids. The V gene lost 0 bases and the J gene lost 8 bases, with 13 bases spanning the gap. The CDR3 reads CASSQDHKGLGYTF. As DNA, the CDR3 is TGCGCCAGCAGCCAAGATCACAAGGGGCTGGGCTACACCTTC.

This chain links TRBV7-9 with TRBJ2-3; 12 bases fit TRBD2. The germline gives CDR1 SEHNR, CDR2 FQNEAQ (reference sequence). J gave up 3 bases and V 6 bases, and 10 bases lay outside the gene matches. The CDR3 consists of 17 residues. This chain's CDR3 is CASSPPGLAGYTDTQYF. The CDR3 nucleotides read TGTGCCAGCAGTCCGCCGGGACTAGCGGGCTATACAGATACGCAGTATTTT.

The chain joins TRBV6-2 or TRBV6-3 to TRBJ1-5, with D possibly being TRBD1 (5 bases). The CDR3 is made up of 18 amino acids. Germline-derived CDR1 and CDR2 are MNHEY and SVGEGT. Trimming removed 2 bases at V and 5 bases at J, with 22 bases between. The CDR3 protein is CASSYQPLRGSWDQPQHF. The CDR3 nucleotides are TGTGCCAGCAGTTACCAACCGCTGCGGGGGTCATGGGATCAGCCCCAGCATTTT.

Here the CDR3 reads CAISHQGAYGYTF. CDR3 coding DNA: TGTGCCATCAGCCACCAGGGGGCTTATGGCTACACCTTC. This chain joins TRBV10-3 and TRBJ1-2; 8 nucleotides align to TRBD1. The CDR3 contains 13 residues. Germline V gives CDR1 ENHRY, CDR2 SYGVKD. The ends lost 6 bases at V and 5 bases at J; junction bases unmatched: 5.

The V call is TRBV20-1, the J call TRBJ1-1, with D perhaps matching TRBD1 (6 bases). CDR3 size: 11 residues. CDR1 and CDR2 from the germline V gene are DFQATT and SNEGSKA (reference sequence). The V gene lost 6 bases and the J gene lost 11 bases, with 16 bases spanning the gap. The CDR3 nucleotides read TGCAGTGCGGACAGTCCCAACGGGGCTTTCTTT. Residues: CSADSPNGAFF.

CDR3 amino acids: CASKSGLYHEQYF. CDR3 coding DNA: TGTGCCAGCAAATCGGGACTATATCACGAGCAGTACTTC. The genes are TRBV2 and TRBJ2-7; 7 bases are a match to TRBD2. J was trimmed by 5 bases and V by 7 bases; bases with no gene match: 8. The CDR3 spans 13 residues. Germline V CDR1 and CDR2: SNHLY, FYNNEI.

This clone appeared once. The chain links TRBV12-3 or TRBV12-4 to TRBJ2-2; 8 bases agree with TRBD1. J lost 5 bases, V lost 6 bases, and 2 bases had no gene match. The CDR3 length is 13 residues. This chain's CDR3 is CASRTGETGELFF. CDR3 DNA sequence: TGTGCCAGCAGGACAGGGGAAACCGGGGAGCTGTTTTTT.

The chain uses TRBV21-1 and TRBJ2-3; TRBD2, the D gene given by the table, was not confirmed from the DNA. TRBV21-1 is a pseudogene locus. CDR3 length: 17 residues. CDR3 bases: TGTGCCAGCAGCAAACCCTCGTCGTTCCTGACCGGGACTAGGAACCCTTTT. Its translation: CASSKPSSFLTGTRNPF.

In DNA form, the CDR3 reads TGTGCCACCAGTGGAGCGGGGGGGCCGAACAATGAGCAGTTCTTC. It translates to CATSGAGGPNNEQFF. J is TRBJ2-1 and V is TRBV24-1, with 10 bases matching TRBD2. The length of the CDR3 is 15 residues. Per germline, CDR1 KGHDR and CDR2 SFDVKD. Trimming at V came to 5 bases and at J to 5 bases, leaving 5 bases not matched to a gene.